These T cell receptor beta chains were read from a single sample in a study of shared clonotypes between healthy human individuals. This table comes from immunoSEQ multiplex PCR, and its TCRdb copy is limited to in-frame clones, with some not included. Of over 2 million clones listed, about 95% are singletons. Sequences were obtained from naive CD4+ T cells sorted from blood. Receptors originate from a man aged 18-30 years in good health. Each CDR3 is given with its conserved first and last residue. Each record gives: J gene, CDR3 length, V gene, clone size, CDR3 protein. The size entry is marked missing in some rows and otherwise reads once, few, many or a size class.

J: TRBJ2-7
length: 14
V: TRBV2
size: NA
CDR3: CASSVERSSYEQYF

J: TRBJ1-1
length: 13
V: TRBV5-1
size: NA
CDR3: CASSLNQNTEAFF

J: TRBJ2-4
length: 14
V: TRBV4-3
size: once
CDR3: CASSQEGDKNIQYF

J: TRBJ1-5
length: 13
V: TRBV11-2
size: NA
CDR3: CASSLSGLGPQHF

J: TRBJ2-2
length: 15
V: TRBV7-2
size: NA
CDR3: CASSPRGSNTGELFF

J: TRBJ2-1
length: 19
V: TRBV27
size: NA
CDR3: CASSPTISGKRTLGNEQFF

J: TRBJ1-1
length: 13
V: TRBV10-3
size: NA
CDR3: CAISDNQYTEAFF

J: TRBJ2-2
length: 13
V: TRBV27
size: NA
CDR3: CASSLRDTGELFF

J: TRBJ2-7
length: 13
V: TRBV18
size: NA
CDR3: CASSPGQFFEQYF

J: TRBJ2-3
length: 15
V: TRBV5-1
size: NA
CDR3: CASSLRTGGEDTQYF

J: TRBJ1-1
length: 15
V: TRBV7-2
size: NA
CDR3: CASSLEGRGNTEAFF

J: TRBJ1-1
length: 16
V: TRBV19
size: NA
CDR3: CASSSRDRGVNTEAFF

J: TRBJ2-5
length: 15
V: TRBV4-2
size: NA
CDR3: CASSQEGNGGETQYF

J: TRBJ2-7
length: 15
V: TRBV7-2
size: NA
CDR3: CASSPSGLAVVEQYF

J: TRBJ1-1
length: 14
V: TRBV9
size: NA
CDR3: CASSVRDRGTEAFF

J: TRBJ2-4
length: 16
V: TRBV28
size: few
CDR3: CASSLPGTASKNIQYF

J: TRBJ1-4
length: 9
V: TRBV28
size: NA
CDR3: CASVGKLFF

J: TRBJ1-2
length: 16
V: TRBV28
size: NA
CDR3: CASHAPGRGANYGYTF

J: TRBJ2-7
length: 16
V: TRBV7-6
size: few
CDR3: CASSPRGRLKFYEQYF

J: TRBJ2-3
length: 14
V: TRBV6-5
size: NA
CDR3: CASSYGRRTDTQYF

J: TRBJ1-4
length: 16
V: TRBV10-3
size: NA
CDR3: CAISESFDRDSEKLFF

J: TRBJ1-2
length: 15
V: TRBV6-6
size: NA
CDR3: CASREVGGENYGYTF

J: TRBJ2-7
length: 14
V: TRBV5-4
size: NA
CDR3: CASSPGLEIYEQYF

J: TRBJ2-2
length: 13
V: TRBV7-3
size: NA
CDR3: CASSYQETGELFF

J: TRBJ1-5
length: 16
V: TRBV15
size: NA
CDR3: CATSGTLRDINQPQHF

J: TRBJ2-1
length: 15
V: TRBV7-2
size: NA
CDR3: CASSLDGGDYNEQFF

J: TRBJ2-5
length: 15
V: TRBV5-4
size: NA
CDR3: CASSLGGTAKETQYF

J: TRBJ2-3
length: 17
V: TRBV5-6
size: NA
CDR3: CASSLRFVGASTDTQYF

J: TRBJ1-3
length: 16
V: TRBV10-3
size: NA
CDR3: CAISAGQGSFGNTIYF

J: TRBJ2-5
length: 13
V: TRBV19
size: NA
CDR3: CASSVNRAETQYF

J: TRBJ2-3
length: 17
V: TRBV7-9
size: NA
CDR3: CASSSPDTFSSTDTQYF

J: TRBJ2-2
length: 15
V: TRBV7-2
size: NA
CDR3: CASSFSGRGTGELFF

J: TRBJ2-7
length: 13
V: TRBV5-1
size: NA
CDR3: CASSLKGVGEQYF

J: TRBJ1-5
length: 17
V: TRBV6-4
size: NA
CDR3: CATKTGADDGSNQPQHF

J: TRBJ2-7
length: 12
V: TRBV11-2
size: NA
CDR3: CVSSSTGVEQYF

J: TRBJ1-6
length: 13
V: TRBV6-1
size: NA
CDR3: CASRYEGNSPLHF

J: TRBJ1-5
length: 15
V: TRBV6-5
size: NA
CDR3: CASRPGSLAPRNQHF

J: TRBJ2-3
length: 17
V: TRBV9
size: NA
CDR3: CASSFSGTSGSSDTQYF

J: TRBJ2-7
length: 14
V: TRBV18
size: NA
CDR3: CASSGNDITYEQYF

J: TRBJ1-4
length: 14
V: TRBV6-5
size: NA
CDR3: CASSTRGVGEKLFF

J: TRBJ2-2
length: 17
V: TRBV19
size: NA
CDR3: CASSITTWPGNTGELFF

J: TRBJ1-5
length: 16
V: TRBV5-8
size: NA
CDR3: CASTKGRGQLNQPQHF

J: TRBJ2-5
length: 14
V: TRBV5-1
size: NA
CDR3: CASSSGQGAETQYF

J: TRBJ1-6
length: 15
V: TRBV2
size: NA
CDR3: CASSGGREGNSPLHF

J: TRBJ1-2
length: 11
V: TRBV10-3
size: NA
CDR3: CAISDTGGYTF

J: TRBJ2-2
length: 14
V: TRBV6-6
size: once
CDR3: CASSLLQGTGELFF

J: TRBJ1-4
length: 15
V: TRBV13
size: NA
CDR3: CASSSRQGVHEKLFF

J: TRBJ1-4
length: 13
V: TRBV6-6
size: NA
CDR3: CASSPRENEKLFF

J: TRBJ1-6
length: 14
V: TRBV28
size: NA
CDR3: CARSRAGFNSPLHF

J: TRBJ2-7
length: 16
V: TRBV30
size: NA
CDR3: CAWSPRTGGVSYEQYF

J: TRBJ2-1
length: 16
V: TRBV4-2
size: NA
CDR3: CASSQATSSVHNEQFF

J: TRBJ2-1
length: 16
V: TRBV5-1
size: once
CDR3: CASSLEAQRGGNEQFF

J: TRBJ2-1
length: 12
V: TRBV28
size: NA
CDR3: CASSVRNNEQFF

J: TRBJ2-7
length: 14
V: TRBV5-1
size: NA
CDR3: CASSFSGVTYEQYF

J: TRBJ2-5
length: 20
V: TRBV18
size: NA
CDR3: CASSPFTGTTLNYAQETQYF

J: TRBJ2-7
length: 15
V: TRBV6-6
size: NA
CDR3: CATHSRPTGAYEQYF